This TCR beta chain was captured in a study of control samples from healthy donors and cancer patients. The method was immunoSEQ multiplex PCR; TCRdb's version includes in-frame clones alone and lacks a portion of them. Here the sample spans 130,000 or so clones, 80% to 95% being singletons. Trimming shortened V by 2 bases and J by 7 bases, and 15 bases separated the two germline ends. Germline CDR1 SGHDT, CDR2 YYEEEE. CDR3 size: 15 residues. Sequenced material: blood. This chain connects TRBV5-6 to TRBJ2-2; a possible D gene is TRBD2 (6 bases). This clonotype was obtained from a woman aged 45-60 years in good health. CDR3 DNA sequence: TGTGCCAGCAGCTTAGGAGGGAAGGTTGGCGGGGAGCTGTTTTTT. Encoded protein: CASSLGGKVGGELFF.